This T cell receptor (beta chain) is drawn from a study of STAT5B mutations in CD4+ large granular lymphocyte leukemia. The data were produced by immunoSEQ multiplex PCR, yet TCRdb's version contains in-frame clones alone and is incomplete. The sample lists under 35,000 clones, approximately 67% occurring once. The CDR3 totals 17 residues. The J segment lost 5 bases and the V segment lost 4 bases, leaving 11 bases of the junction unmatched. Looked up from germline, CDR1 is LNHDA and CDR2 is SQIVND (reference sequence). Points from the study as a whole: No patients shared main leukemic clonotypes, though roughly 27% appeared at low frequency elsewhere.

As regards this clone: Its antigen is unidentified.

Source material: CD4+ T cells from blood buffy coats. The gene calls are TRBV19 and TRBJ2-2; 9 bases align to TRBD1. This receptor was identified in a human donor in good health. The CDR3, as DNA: TGTGCCAGTAGTAAAGAACAGGGGGCGCTTTCAACCGGGGAGCTGTTTTTT. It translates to CASSKEQGALSTGELFF.